Shown below are 27 T cell receptor beta chains from a single sample sequenced in a study of siplizumab effects on memory and regulatory T cells. The data were produced by immunoSEQ multiplex PCR, yet TCRdb's version contains in-frame clones alone and is incomplete. The data show 85,000 to 130,000 clones, around 94% seen once. Sequencing was done on a sample of Tregs sorted from blood. The receptors were sampled from a human donor in good health.

A few counts support this clone. The chain links TRBV7-8 to TRBJ2-7; weak D call: TRBD2 (5 bases). This CDR3 is 10 amino acids long. The germline CDR1 and CDR2 sequences are SGHVS and FQNEAQ. Trimming removed 8 bases from V and 3 bases from J, with 5 bases in between. This CDR3 is CASGGYEQYF. In DNA, the CDR3 is TGTGCCAGCGGAGGCTACGAGCAGTACTTC.

The rearrangement uses TRBV6-5 and TRBJ1-1, with 9 positions matching TRBD1. Germline-derived CDR1 and CDR2 are MNHEY and SVGAGI. J gave up 6 bases and V 0 bases, and 5 bases lay outside the gene matches. This CDR3 contains 15 residues. The CDR3, as DNA: TGTGCCAGCAGTTACTCCGGGACAGGGTATGCTGAAGCTTTCTTT. Encoded protein: CASSYSGTGYAEAFF.

This clone was seen only a few times. The chain combines TRBV7-9 with TRBJ1-2; D is possibly TRBD1 (5 bases). The CDR3 is 14 amino acids. Trimming removed 5 bases at V and 4 bases at J, with 14 bases between. Germline CDR1 is SEHNR and CDR2 is FQNEAQ (reference sequence). CDR3 DNA sequence: TGTGCCAGCAGCCCAGGGAGGTCTCCCTATGGCTACACCTTC. Translated, it gives CASSPGRSPYGYTF. Combining the CDR3 with reference TRBV7-9 and TRBJ1-2 gives the whole variable domain DTGVSQNPRHKITKRGQNVTFRCDPISEHNRLYWYRQTLGQGPEFLTYFQNEAQLEKSRLLSDRFSAERPKGSFSTLEIQRTEQGDSAMYLCASSPGRSPYGYTFGSGTRLTVV.

CDR3 nucleotides: TGTGCCAGCAGCTTAGCGGGAGGGCCCCGGCGGGTAGATACGCAGTATTTT. This sequence encodes CASSLAGGPRRVDTQYF. The chain couples TRBV11-2 to TRBJ2-3, with TRBD2 matching over 8 bases. In germline, CDR1 is SGHAT, CDR2 FQNNGV. This CDR3 comprises 17 residues. Germline trimming cut 1 base from V and 5 bases from J; bases unmatched to any gene: 11.

CDR3 in amino acids: CASRTTGPGGYTF. The CDR3 DNA follows: TGTGCCAGCAGAACTACAGGCCCGGGTGGCTACACCTTC. The chain recombines TRBV25-1 with TRBJ1-2; tentative D call: TRBD1 (5 bases). The germline V gene encodes CDR1 MGHDK and CDR2 SYGVNS. The CDR3 extends over 13 amino acids. The ends were cut back, 6 bases at V and 7 bases at J, with 15 bases in the middle.

This clone was recorded once. The identical CDR3 is also encoded by other nucleotide sequences in the sample. This chain uses TRBV5-1 with TRBJ2-2, with 9 nucleotides matching TRBD2. Per the germline V gene, CDR1 is SGHRS and CDR2 is YFSETQ. This CDR3 comprises 15 residues. V was clipped by 4 bases and J by 4 bases; unmatched bases: 5. The CDR3 loop is CASSLGLAGTGELFF. Here the CDR3 DNA reads TGCGCCAGCAGCCTGGGACTAGCTGGCACCGGGGAGCTGTTTTTT. Using reference TRBV5-1 and TRBJ2-2 for the parts outside the CDR3, the full variable domain is KAGVTQTPRYLIKTRGQQVTLSCSPISGHRSVSWYQQTPGQGLQFLFEYFSETQRNKGNFPGRFSGRQFSNSRSEMNVSTLELGDSALYLCASSLGLAGTGELFFGEGSRLTVL.

The rearrangement links TRBV6-1 to TRBJ2-7, with a tentative D call TRBD2 (5 bases). V lost 4 bases, J lost 2 bases, and 9 bases lay in between. The germline V gene encodes CDR1 MNHNS and CDR2 SASEGT. The CDR3 spans 13 residues. As DNA, the CDR3 is TGTGCCAGCAGTGTAGGACTGGCCTACGAGCAGTACTTC. Its protein product is CASSVGLAYEQYF.

The J gene is TRBJ1-1, the V gene TRBV2; D remains unclear. Trimming took off 6 bases at V and 6 bases at J, with 14 bases between the two ends. The CDR3 runs to 13 residues. Germline CDR1 SNHLY, CDR2 FYNNEI. The CDR3 DNA is TGTGCCAGCAGGCCTACTGTGGTAGCTGAAGCTTTCTTT. It is translated as CASRPTVVAEAFF.

The V and J genes are TRBV19 and TRBJ2-3; D gene uncertain. CDR3 length: 14 amino acids. Trimming removed 4 bases from V and 5 bases from J, with 13 bases in between. Germline CDR1 is LNHDA and CDR2 is SQIVND (reference sequence). The CDR3 DNA reads as TGTGCCAGTAGTAATTTTGTATCTAGAGATACGCAGTATTTT. Translation gives CASSNFVSRDTQYF.

The chain is built from TRBV15 and TRBJ2-7; 7 bases are a match to TRBD1. The CDR3 runs to 12 residues. Germline CDR1 and CDR2: LNHNV and YYDKDF (reference sequence). V lost 4 bases, J lost 4 bases, and 1 base stayed unmatched. CDR3: CATSKQGYEQYF. The CDR3 DNA reads TGTGCCACCAGCAAACAGGGGTACGAGCAGTACTTC.

V usage is TRBV14 and J usage is TRBJ2-1, with 9 bases matching TRBD1. V shed 1 base and J 4 bases; nucleotides not matched to a gene: 2. The CDR3 has 15 residues. CDR1 is SGHDN, CDR2 FVKESK, per germline. The CDR3 DNA reads TGTGCCAGCAGCCAAGGACAGGGGGTGTACAATGAGCAGTTCTTC. Residues: CASSQGQGVYNEQFF.

This rearrangement joins TRBV5-1 to TRBJ2-7; 8 bases match TRBD2. Trimming removed 9 bases from V and 6 bases from J; junction bases left unmatched: 11. The V gene's germline CDR1 is SGHRS and CDR2 YFSETQ. The CDR3 is 13 amino acids. DNA of the CDR3: TGCGCCACCTCTCCGGGAGGGCCGGGCGAGCAGTACTTC. Amino acid sequence: CATSPGGPGEQYF.

The gene calls are TRBV7-9 and TRBJ2-3; TRBD2 matches 10 bases. Germline V CDR1 and CDR2: SEHNR, FQNEAQ (reference sequence). The CDR3 totals 16 residues. After removal of 5 bases from V and 4 bases from J, the junction contained 9 bases not matched to a gene. The CDR3 here is CASSPVMLAGADTQYF. The CDR3, as DNA: TGTGCCAGCAGCCCTGTCATGCTAGCGGGAGCAGATACGCAGTATTTT.

This chain joins TRBV11-2 and TRBJ2-3, with 10 bases identical to TRBD2. V shed 5 bases and J 2 bases; nucleotides not matched to a gene: 4. CDR1 and CDR2 (germline): SGHAT, FQNNGV. The CDR3 covers 15 residues. The CDR3 region has the DNA TGTGCCAGCAGCCGGACTAGCGGAAACACAGATACGCAGTATTTT. Protein product: CASSRTSGNTDTQYF.

This chain connects TRBV9 to TRBJ2-1; 10 bases are shared with TRBD2. The germline gives CDR1 SGDLS, CDR2 YYNGEE. V shed 4 bases and J 7 bases; nucleotides not matched to a gene: 14. This CDR3 is built from 17 residues. CDR3 sequence reads: CASSPMGWLAGANEQFF. CDR3 nucleotides: TGTGCCAGCAGCCCTATGGGGTGGCTAGCGGGAGCAAATGAGCAGTTCTTC.

The J gene is TRBJ2-7, the V gene TRBV6-1; 9 nucleotides agree with TRBD2. The CDR3 runs to 12 residues. Trimming removed 8 bases from V and 3 bases from J; junction bases left unmatched: 2. The V gene's germline CDR1 is MNHNS and CDR2 SASEGT. The CDR3 loop reads CASSREGYEQYF. CDR3 DNA: TGTGCCAGCTCGCGGGAGGGCTACGAGCAGTACTTC.

This chain joins TRBV7-2 and TRBJ2-2, with D maybe TRBD1 (6 bases). The CDR3 runs 16 residues. Between the trimmed V and J ends, which lost 6 bases and 1 base, there was a span of 15 bases. Germline V gene sequence: CDR1 SGHTA, CDR2 FQGNSA. The CDR3 is CASSFTGTLNTGELFF. In DNA form, the CDR3 reads TGTGCCAGCAGTTTTACAGGGACATTGAACACCGGGGAGCTGTTTTTT. Drawing the rest from reference TRBV7-2 and TRBJ2-2, the complete variable domain is GAGVSQSPSNKVTEKGKDVELRCDPISGHTALYWYRQSLGQGLEFLIYFQGNSAPDKSGLPSDRFSAERTGGSVSTLTIQRTQQEDSAVYLCASSFTGTLNTGELFFGEGSRLTVL.

The chain recombines TRBV27 with TRBJ2-7; 8 nucleotides agree with TRBD1. J was trimmed by 4 bases and V by 7 bases; bases with no gene match: 12. This CDR3 is built from 15 residues. The germline V gene has CDR1 MNHEY and CDR2 SMNVEV (reference sequence). CDR3 amino acids: CASTRAGQGVYEQYF. The CDR3 nucleotides are TGTGCCAGCACCCGCGCCGGACAGGGTGTTTACGAGCAGTACTTC.

This chain connects TRBV28 to TRBJ1-5; D gene uncertain. CDR1 and CDR2 (germline): MDHEN, SYDVKM. This CDR3 spans 13 amino acids. V lost 3 bases, J lost 6 bases, and 9 bases lay in between. In DNA, the CDR3 is TGTGCCAGCAGTTTTGCTCCGAGTCAGCCCCAGCATTTT. Its translation is CASSFAPSQPQHF.

V gene TRBV5-1 combines with J gene TRBJ2-7, with 10 bases lining up with TRBD2. J was trimmed by 4 bases and V by 2 bases; bases with no gene match: 9. Germline CDR1 SGHRS, CDR2 YFSETQ. The CDR3 loop spans 16 amino acids. The CDR3 DNA reads as TGCGCCAGCAGCTTTCCTAGCGGGAGCCTTAGATACGAGCAGTACTTC. It specifies CASSFPSGSLRYEQYF.

The chain has TRBV28 and TRBJ1-4; TRBD1 aligns across 7 bases. In germline, CDR1 is MDHEN, CDR2 SYDVKM. CDR3 size: 15 residues. J gave up 3 bases and V 2 bases, and 3 bases lay outside the gene matches. The CDR3 is CASSLKGTANEKLFF. The CDR3 region has the DNA TGTGCCAGCAGTTTAAAGGGGACAGCTAATGAAAAACTGTTTTTT.

The chain joins TRBV21-1 to TRBJ2-3. TRBV21-1 is an annotated pseudogene. CDR3 length: 13 residues. CDR3 sequence: CASSKSFTDTQYF. The CDR3 DNA reads as TGTGCCAGCAGCAAATCGTTCACGGATACGCAGTATTTT.

This clone occurred once. This chain uses TRBV5-1 with TRBJ2-2; 7 bases are shared with TRBD1. Germline assignment: CDR1 SGHRS and CDR2 YFSETQ. The V and J ends lost 4 bases and 0 bases, in that order; junction bases with no gene match: 6. This CDR3 is 16 amino acids long. The CDR3 sequence: CASSPFDRANTGELFF. CDR3 coding DNA: TGCGCCAGCAGCCCGTTCGACAGGGCGAACACCGGGGAGCTGTTTTTT.

The chain carries TRBV29-1 and TRBJ1-2; a possible D gene is TRBD1 (5 bases). The germline gives CDR1 SQVTM, CDR2 ANQGSEA. CDR3 length: 13 amino acids. V was trimmed by 2 bases and J by 4 bases, leaving 11 bases between them. The CDR3 reads CSVERGTGYGYTF. The CDR3 coding sequence is TGCAGCGTTGAAAGGGGCACTGGCTATGGCTACACCTTC.

V usage is TRBV18 and J usage is TRBJ2-6, with D unresolved. The CDR3 spans 17 residues. Germline lookup yields CDR1 KGHSH and CDR2 LQKENI. V dropped 3 bases and J dropped 0 bases, with 12 bases sitting between them. CDR3 coding DNA: TGTGCCAGCTCACCTCCATCACACCTCTCTGGGGCCAACGTCCTGACTTTC. Its translation is CASSPPSHLSGANVLTF.

This clone was found once. This chain joins TRBV2 and TRBJ1-4, with D perhaps TRBD1 (6 bases). From germline, CDR1 is SNHLY and CDR2 FYNNEI. The germline V and J ends were trimmed by 6 bases and 1 base, with 15 bases remaining between them. The CDR3 has 16 amino acids. The CDR3 reads CASRGQLSRTNEKLFF. The CDR3 region has the DNA TGTGCCAGCAGAGGACAGCTTTCAAGAACTAATGAAAAACTGTTTTTT. Looking up the rest from reference TRBV2 and TRBJ1-4 gives the full variable domain: EPEVTQTPSHQVTQMGQEVILRCVPISNHLYFYWYRQILGQKVEFLVSFYNNEISEKSEIFDDQFSVERPDGSNFTLKIRSTKLEDSAMYFCASRGQLSRTNEKLFFGSGTQLSVL.

This rearrangement joins TRBV7-9 to TRBJ2-5; TRBD2 is a possible D gene (6 bases). The J call may be in error: the DNA end matches TRBJ2-7 better. CDR3 length: 14 amino acids. CDR1 and CDR2 (germline): SEHNR, FQNEAQ (reference sequence). CDR3 in amino acids: CASSFEAGPIEQYF. The CDR3 DNA is TGTGCCAGCAGCTTCGAAGCGGGCCCAATCGAGCAGTACTTC.